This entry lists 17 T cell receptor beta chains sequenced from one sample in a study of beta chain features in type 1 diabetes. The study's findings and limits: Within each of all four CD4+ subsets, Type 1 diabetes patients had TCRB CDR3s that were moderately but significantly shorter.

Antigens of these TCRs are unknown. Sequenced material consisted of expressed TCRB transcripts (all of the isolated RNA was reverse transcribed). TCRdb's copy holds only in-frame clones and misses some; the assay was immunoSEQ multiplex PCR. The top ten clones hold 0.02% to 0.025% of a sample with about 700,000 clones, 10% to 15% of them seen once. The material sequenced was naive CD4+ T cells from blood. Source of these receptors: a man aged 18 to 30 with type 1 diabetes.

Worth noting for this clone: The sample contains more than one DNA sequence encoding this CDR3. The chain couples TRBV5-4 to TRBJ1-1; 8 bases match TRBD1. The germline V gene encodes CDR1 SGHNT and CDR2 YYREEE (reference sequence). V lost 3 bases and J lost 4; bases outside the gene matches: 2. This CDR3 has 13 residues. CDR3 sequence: CASSSQGGTEAFF. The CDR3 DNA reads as TGTGCCAGCAGCTCACAGGGGGGCACTGAAGCTTTCTTT.

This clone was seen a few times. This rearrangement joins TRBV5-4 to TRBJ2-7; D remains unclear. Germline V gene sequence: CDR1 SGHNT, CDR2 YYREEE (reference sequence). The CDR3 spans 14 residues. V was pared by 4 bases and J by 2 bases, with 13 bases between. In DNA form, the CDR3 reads TGTGCCAGCAGCAAGAGAGAGCCCGCCTACGAGCAGTACTTC. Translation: CASSKREPAYEQYF.

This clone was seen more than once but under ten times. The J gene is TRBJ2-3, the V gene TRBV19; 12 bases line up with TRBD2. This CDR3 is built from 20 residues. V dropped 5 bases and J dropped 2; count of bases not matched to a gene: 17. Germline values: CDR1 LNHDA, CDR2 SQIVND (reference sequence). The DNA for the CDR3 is TGTGCCAGTAGTGCCCGGGCTAGCGGGGGGGCCGGTACGGCCACAGATACGCAGTATTTT. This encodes CASSARASGGAGTATDTQYF.

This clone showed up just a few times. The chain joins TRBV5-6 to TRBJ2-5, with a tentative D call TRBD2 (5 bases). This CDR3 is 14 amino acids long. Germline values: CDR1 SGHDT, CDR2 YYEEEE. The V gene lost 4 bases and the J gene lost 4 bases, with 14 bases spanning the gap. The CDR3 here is CASSPRGRGETQYF. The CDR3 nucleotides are TGTGCCAGCAGCCCCCGCGGACGGGGAGAGACCCAGTACTTC. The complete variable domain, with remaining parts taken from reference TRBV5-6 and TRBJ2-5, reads DAGVTQSPTHLIKTRGQQVTLRCSPKSGHDTVSWYQQALGQGPQFIFQYYEEEERQRGNFPDRFSGHQFPNYSSELNVNALLLGDSALYLCASSPRGRGETQYFGPGTRLLVL.

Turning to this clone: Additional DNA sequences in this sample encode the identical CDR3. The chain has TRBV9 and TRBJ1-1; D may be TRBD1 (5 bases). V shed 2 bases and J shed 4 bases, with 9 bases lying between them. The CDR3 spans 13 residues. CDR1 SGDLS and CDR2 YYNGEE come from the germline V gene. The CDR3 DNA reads TGTGCCAGCAGCGTTCAGGGATCCACTGAAGCTTTCTTT. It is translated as CASSVQGSTEAFF.

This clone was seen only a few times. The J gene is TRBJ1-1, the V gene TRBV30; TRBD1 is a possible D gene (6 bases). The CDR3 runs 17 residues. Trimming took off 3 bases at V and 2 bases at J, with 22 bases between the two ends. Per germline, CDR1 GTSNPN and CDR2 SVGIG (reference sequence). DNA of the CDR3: TGTGCCTGGAGCGCTGGCCGCACCGGGACAACTAACACTGAAGCTTTCTTT. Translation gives CAWSAGRTGTTNTEAFF.

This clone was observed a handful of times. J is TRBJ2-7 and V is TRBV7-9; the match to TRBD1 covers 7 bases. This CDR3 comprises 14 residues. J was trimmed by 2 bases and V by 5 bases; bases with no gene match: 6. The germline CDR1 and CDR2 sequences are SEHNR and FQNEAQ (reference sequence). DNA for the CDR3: TGTGCCAGCAGCGCAACCGGGACAGCCTACGAGCAGTACTTC. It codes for CASSATGTAYEQYF.

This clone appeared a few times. In DNA form, the CDR3 reads TGTGCCAGCAGCGACTACGCCGAAAACATTCAGTACTTC. This gives the protein CASSDYAENIQYF. This chain connects TRBV28 to TRBJ2-4; a possible D gene is TRBD2 (5 bases). V was trimmed by 6 bases and J by 5 bases, leaving 11 bases between them. The CDR3 has 13 amino acids. From germline, CDR1 is MDHEN and CDR2 SYDVKM.

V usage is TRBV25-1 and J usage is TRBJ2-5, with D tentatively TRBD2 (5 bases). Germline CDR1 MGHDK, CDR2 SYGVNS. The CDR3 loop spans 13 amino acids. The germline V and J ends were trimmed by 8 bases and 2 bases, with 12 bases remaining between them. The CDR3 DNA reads TGTGCCAGCCTGGACTGGAGGCAAGAGACCCAGTACTTC. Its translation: CASLDWRQETQYF.

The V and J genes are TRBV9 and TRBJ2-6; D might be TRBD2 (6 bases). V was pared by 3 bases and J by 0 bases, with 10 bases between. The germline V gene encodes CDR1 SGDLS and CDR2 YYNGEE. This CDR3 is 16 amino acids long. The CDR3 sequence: CASSGVGSSGANVLTF. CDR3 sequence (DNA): TGTGCCAGCAGCGGGGTCGGGAGCTCTGGGGCCAACGTCCTGACTTTC.

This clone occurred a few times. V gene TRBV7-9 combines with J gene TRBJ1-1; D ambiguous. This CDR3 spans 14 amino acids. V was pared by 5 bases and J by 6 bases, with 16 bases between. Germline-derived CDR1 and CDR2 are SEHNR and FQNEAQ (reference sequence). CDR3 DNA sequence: TGTGCCAGCAGCCTGAAGACGGATTCGGCTGAAGCTTTCTTT. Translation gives CASSLKTDSAEAFF.

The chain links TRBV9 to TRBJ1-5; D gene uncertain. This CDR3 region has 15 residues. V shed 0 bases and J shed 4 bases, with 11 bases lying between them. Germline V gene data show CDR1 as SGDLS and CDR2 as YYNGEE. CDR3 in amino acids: CASSVGGSENQPQHF. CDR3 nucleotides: TGTGCCAGCAGCGTAGGAGGGTCCGAGAATCAGCCCCAGCATTTT.

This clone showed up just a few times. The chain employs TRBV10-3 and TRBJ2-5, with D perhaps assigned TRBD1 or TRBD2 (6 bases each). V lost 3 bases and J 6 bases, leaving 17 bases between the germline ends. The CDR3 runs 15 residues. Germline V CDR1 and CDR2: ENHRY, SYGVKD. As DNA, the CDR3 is TGTGCCATCAGTGAACAGGGACTGGTCACGAAGACCCAGTACTTC. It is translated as CAISEQGLVTKTQYF.

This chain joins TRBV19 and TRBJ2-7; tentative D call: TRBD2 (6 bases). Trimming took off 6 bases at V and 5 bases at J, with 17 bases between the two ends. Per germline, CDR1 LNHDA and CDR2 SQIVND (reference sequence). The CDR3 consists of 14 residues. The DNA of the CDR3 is TGTGCCAGTAGCCTCCGGGACTCATCCCACGAGCAGTACTTC. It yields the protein CASSLRDSSHEQYF.

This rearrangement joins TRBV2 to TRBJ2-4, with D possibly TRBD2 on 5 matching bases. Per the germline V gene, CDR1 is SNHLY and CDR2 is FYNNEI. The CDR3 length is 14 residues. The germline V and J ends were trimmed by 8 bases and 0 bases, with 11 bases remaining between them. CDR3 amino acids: CASRDLVAKNIQYF. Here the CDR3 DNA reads TGTGCCAGCCGGGATCTCGTAGCCAAAAACATTCAGTACTTC.

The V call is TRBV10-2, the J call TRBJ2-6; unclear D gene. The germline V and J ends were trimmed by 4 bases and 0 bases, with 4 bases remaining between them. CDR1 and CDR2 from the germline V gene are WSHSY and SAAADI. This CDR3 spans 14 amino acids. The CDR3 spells CASSAVSGANVLTF. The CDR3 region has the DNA TGCGCCAGCAGTGCTGTCTCTGGGGCCAACGTCCTGACTTTC.

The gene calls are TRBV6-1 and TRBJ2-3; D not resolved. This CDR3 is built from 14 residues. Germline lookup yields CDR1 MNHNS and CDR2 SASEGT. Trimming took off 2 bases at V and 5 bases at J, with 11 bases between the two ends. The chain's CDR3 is CASSELAHGDTQYF. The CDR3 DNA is TGTGCCAGCAGTGAACTCGCGCACGGAGATACGCAGTATTTT.